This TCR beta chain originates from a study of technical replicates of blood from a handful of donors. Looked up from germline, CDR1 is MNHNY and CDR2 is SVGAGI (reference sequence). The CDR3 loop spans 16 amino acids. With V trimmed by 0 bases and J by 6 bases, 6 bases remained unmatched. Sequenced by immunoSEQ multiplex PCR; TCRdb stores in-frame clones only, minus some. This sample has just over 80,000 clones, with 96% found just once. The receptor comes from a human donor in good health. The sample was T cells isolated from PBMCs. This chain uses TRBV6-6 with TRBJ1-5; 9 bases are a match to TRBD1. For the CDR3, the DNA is TGTGCCAGCAGTTACTCGGGGGGACAGGGCGGTCAGCCCCAGCATTTT. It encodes CASSYSGGQGGQPQHF.